Listed below are T cell receptor beta chains from one sample, sequenced in a study of blood T cells in healthy people across ages. One entry per CDR3 protein, called by TCRdb with MiXCR from the 5' RACE reads. The table includes roughly 650,000 distinct CDR3 sequences, 32% detected once. The sample taken for sequencing was blood. Receptor source: a woman older than 75 in good health. CDR3s include the opening cysteine and the closing phenylalanine or tryptophan. Each record gives: CDR3 DNA, CDR3 protein, clone size, J gene, D gene, V gene. A D gene is named only where the DNA matches it firmly. Rows may omit the clone size; those that give it use once, few, many or a size class.

CDR3 DNA: TGCAGCGTTGAAGTAGGGGGTGGGACTGAAGCTTTCTTT; CDR3 protein: CSVEVGGGTEAFF; clone size: few; J gene: TRBJ1-1; D gene: -; V gene: TRBV29-1
CDR3 DNA: TGTGCCACTCGGGGGGCCTTCTCCTACAATGAGCAGTACTTC; CDR3 protein: CATRGAFSYNEQYF; clone size: few; J gene: TRBJ2-7; D gene: -; V gene: TRBV6-1
CDR3 DNA: TGTGCCAGCAGCTTATGGGGACCTAGTCGCACAGATACGCAGTATTTT; CDR3 protein: CASSLWGPSRTDTQYF; clone size: many; J gene: TRBJ2-3; D gene: -; V gene: TRBV7-3
CDR3 DNA: TGTGTCAGCAGCTTAGTCGGGACCGACTATGGCTACACCTTC; CDR3 protein: CVSSLVGTDYGYTF; clone size: few; J gene: TRBJ1-2; D gene: -; V gene: TRBV7-2
CDR3 DNA: TGTGCCAGCAGTCCCGGGACAGGAGGAATCCCTGGAAACACCAGATATTTT; CDR3 protein: CASSPGTGGIPGNTRYF; clone size: -; J gene: TRBJ1-3; D gene: TRBD1; V gene: TRBV6-2/TRBV6-3
CDR3 DNA: TGTGCCACCAGTGGAGGGACTAGCCCAGATACGCAGTATTTT; CDR3 protein: CATSGGTSPDTQYF; clone size: -; J gene: TRBJ2-3; D gene: TRBD2; V gene: TRBV24-1
CDR3 DNA: TGTGCCAGCACTAAGGACAGGGGGCTGGGCGGGGTGAACACTGAAGCTTTCTTT; CDR3 protein: CASTKDRGLGGVNTEAFF; clone size: few; J gene: TRBJ1-1; D gene: TRBD1; V gene: TRBV6-1
CDR3 DNA: TGTGCCAGCAGCCAAGAGGCGGGGGGCCTCACCGGGGAGCTGTTTTTT; CDR3 protein: CASSQEAGGLTGELFF; clone size: many; J gene: TRBJ2-2; D gene: TRBD2; V gene: TRBV4-2
CDR3 DNA: TGTGCCAGCAGCTTAGACGGACAGGGGTGGAATGAGCAGTTCTTC; CDR3 protein: CASSLDGQGWNEQFF; clone size: many; J gene: TRBJ2-1; D gene: TRBD1; V gene: TRBV7-2
CDR3 DNA: TGTGCCAGCAGTTACTCGTCTGGGGGGCAAGCCCAGCATTTT; CDR3 protein: CASSYSSGGQAQHF; clone size: -; J gene: TRBJ1-5; D gene: -; V gene: TRBV6-5
CDR3 DNA: TGCAGTGCTAGAGAAATTGTACAGAGACTCTACGAGCAGTACTTC; CDR3 protein: CSAREIVQRLYEQYF; clone size: -; J gene: TRBJ2-7; D gene: -; V gene: TRBV20-1
CDR3 DNA: TGTGCCAGCAGCCAGTCGGGAATAACCTACGAGCAGTACTTC; CDR3 protein: CASSQSGITYEQYF; clone size: many; J gene: TRBJ2-7; D gene: -; V gene: TRBV27
CDR3 DNA: TGCAGTGCTAGTATCTCAGGGTATGAAGCTTTCTTT; CDR3 protein: CSASISGYEAFF; clone size: few; J gene: TRBJ1-1; D gene: -; V gene: TRBV20-1
CDR3 DNA: TGTGCCAGCAGCCCAAATAGCGGGGGAACATTCACAGATACGCAGTATTTT; CDR3 protein: CASSPNSGGTFTDTQYF; clone size: many; J gene: TRBJ2-3; D gene: TRBD2; V gene: TRBV4-2
CDR3 DNA: TGTGCCAGCAGCCAAGATCGAGGGGGCGGGGGGGCCAGAGATACGCAGTATTTT; CDR3 protein: CASSQDRGGGGARDTQYF; clone size: -; J gene: TRBJ2-3; D gene: TRBD2; V gene: TRBV4-2
CDR3 DNA: TGCAGTGCCAGGCCCGGCTGGGGGCAGTACTGGGAGCAGTACTTC; CDR3 protein: CSARPGWGQYWEQYF; clone size: few; J gene: TRBJ2-7; D gene: -; V gene: TRBV20-1
CDR3 DNA: TGCAGTGCTAGTCACCCTGACAGCACGGAGGCGCAGTTCTTC; CDR3 protein: CSASHPDSTEAQFF; clone size: -; J gene: TRBJ2-1; D gene: -; V gene: TRBV20-1
CDR3 DNA: TGTGCCAGCAGTTTATTCGTTTACAATGAGCAGTTCTTC; CDR3 protein: CASSLFVYNEQFF; clone size: many; J gene: TRBJ2-1; D gene: -; V gene: TRBV27
CDR3 DNA: TGTGCCAGCAGTTTATCCGAGGGATTTGGGGCCAACGTCCTGACTTTC; CDR3 protein: CASSLSEGFGANVLTF; clone size: many; J gene: TRBJ2-6; D gene: -; V gene: TRBV28
CDR3 DNA: TGCAGTGCTAGAGATGGCGGGGGACATTGGGGTTCACCCCTCCACTTT; CDR3 protein: CSARDGGGHWGSPLHF; clone size: many; J gene: TRBJ1-6; D gene: -; V gene: TRBV20-1
CDR3 DNA: TGCAGTGCTTACCCGATAGCGGGGGAACGGGAGACCCAGTACTTC; CDR3 protein: CSAYPIAGERETQYF; clone size: many; J gene: TRBJ2-5; D gene: TRBD2; V gene: TRBV20-1
CDR3 DNA: TGCAGTGCTGGGGGAGGTGGCTTAGCCAAAAACATTCAGTACTTC; CDR3 protein: CSAGGGGLAKNIQYF; clone size: -; J gene: TRBJ2-4; D gene: -; V gene: TRBV20-1
CDR3 DNA: TGTGCCAGCAGCTCGGGGCCTGAGCGTGGTTACATTCAGTACTTC; CDR3 protein: CASSSGPERGYIQYF; clone size: -; J gene: TRBJ2-4; D gene: -; V gene: TRBV11-2